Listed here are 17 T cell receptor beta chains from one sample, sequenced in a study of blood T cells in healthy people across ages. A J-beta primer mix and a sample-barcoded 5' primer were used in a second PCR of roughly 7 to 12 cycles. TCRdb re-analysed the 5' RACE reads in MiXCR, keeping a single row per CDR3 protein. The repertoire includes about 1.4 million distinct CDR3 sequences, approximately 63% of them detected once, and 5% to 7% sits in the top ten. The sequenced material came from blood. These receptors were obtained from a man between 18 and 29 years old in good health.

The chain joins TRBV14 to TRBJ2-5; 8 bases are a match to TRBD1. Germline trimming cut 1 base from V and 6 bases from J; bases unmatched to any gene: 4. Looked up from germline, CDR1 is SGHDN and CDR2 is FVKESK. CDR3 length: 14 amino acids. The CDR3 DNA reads TGTGCCAGCAGCCAAGGACAGGGGTTGAAGACCCAGTACTTC. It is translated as CASSQGQGLKTQYF.

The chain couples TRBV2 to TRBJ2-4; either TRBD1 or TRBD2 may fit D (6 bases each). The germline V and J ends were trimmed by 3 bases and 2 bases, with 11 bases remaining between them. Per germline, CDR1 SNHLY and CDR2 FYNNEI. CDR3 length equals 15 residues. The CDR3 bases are TGTGCCAGCAGTGAGGGGGGCATAACCAAAAACATTCAGTACTTC. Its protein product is CASSEGGITKNIQYF. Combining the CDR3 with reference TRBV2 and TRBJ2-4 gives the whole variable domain EPEVTQTPSHQVTQMGQEVILRCVPISNHLYFYWYRQILGQKVEFLVSFYNNEISEKSEIFDDQFSVERPDGSNFTLKIRSTKLEDSAMYFCASSEGGITKNIQYFGAGTRLSVL.

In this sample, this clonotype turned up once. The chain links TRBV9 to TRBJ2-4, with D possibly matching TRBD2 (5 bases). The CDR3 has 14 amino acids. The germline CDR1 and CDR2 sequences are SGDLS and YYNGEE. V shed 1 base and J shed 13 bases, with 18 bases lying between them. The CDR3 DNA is TGTGCCAGCAGCGTAACCCTTTCCTCTGGGGAGCAGTACTTC. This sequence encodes CASSVTLSSGEQYF.

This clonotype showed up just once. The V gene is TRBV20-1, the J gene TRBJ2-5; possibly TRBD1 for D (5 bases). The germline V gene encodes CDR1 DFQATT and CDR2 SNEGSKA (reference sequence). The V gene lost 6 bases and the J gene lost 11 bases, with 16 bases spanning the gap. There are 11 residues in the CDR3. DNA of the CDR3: TGCAGTGCCGGCCTAGGGGTCCAGCAGTACTTC. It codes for CSAGLGVQQYF.

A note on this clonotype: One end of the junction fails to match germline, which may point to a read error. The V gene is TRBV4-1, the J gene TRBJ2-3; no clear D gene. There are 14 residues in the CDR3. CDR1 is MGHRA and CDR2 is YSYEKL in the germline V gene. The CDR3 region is CASGQAESTDTQYF. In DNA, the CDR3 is TGCGCCAGCGGCCAAGCAGAGTCCACAGATACGCAGTATTTT.

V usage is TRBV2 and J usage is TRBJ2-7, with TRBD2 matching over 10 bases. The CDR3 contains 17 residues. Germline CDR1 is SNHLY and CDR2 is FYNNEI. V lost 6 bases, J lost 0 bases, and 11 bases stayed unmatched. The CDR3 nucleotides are TGTGCCAGCAGGCCCCCGGCTAGCGGGAGTTCCTCCTACGAGCAGTACTTC. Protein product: CASRPPASGSSSYEQYF.

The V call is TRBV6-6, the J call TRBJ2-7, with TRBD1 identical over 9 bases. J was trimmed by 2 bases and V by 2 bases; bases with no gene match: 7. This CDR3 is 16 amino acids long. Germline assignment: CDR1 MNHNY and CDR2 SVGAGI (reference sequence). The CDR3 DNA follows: TGTGCCAGCAGTTACGCGAGAGGGGACAGGGCCTACGAGCAGTACTTC. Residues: CASSYARGDRAYEQYF.

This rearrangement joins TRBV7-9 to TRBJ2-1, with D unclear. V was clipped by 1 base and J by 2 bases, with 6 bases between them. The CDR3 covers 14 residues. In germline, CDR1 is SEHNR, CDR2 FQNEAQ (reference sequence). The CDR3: CASSLEVAYNEQFF. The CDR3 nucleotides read TGTGCCAGCAGCTTAGAGGTCGCCTACAATGAGCAGTTCTTC. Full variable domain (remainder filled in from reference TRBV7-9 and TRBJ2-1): DTGVSQNPRHKITKRGQNVTFRCDPISEHNRLYWYRQTLGQGPEFLTYFQNEAQLEKSRLLSDRFSAERPKGSFSTLEIQRTEQGDSAMYLCASSLEVAYNEQFFGPGTRLTVL.

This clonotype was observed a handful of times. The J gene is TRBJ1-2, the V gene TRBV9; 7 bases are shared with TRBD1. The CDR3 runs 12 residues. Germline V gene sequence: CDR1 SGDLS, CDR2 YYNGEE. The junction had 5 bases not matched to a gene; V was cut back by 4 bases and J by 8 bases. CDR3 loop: CASSPGTVGYTF. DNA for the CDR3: TGTGCCAGCAGCCCCGGGACAGTCGGCTACACCTTC.

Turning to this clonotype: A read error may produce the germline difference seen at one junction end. CDR3 nucleotide sequence: TGTGCCAGCAGCCAAGGAATGCGTGACGGCGAGAAGTACTTC. Its translation is CASSQGMRDGEKYF. This chain joins TRBV4-2 and TRBJ2-7, with D uncertain. Per germline, CDR1 LGHNA and CDR2 YNFKEQ. The CDR3 consists of 14 residues.

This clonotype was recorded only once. CDR3 bases: TGTGCCTGGAGTGCCGACAGGGTTCAAGAGACCCAGTACTTC. Protein product: CAWSADRVQETQYF. V is TRBV30 and J is TRBJ2-5; 7 bases map to TRBD1. This CDR3 has 14 amino acids. V lost 1 base, J lost 2 bases, and 4 bases stayed unmatched. Germline loops: CDR1 GTSNPN, CDR2 SVGIG (reference sequence).

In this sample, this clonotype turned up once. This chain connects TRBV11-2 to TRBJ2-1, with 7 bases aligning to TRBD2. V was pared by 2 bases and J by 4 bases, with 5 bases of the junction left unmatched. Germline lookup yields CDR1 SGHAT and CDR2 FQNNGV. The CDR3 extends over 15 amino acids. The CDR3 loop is CASSLLREGYNEQFF. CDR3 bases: TGTGCCAGCAGCTTATTGAGGGAGGGGTACAATGAGCAGTTCTTC.

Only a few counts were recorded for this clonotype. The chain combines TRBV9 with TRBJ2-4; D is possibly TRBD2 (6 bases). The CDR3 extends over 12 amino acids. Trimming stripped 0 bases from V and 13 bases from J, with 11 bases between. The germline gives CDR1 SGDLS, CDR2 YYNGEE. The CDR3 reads CASSVVGGEQYF. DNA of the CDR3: TGTGCCAGCAGCGTAGTTGGAGGGGAGCAGTACTTC.

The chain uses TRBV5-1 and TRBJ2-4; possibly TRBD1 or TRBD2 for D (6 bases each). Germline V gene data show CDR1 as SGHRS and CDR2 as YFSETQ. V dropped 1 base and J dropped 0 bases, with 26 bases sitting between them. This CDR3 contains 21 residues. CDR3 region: CASSLTARGDPRELAKNIQYF. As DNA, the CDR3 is TGCGCCAGCAGCTTGACCGCGAGGGGGGACCCCCGGGAGCTAGCCAAAAACATTCAGTACTTC.

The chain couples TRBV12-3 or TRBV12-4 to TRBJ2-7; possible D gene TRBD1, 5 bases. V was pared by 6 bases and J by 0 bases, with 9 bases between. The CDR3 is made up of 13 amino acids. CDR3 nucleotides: TGTGCCAGCAGGGACACCTACTCCTACGAGCAGTACTTC. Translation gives CASRDTYSYEQYF.

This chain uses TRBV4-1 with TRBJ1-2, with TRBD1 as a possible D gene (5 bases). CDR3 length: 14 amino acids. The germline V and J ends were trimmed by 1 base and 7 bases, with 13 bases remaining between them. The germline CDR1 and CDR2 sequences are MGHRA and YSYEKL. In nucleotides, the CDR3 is TGCGCCAGCAGCCAAGGCCCCAGGGCGGCTGGCTACACCTTC. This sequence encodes CASSQGPRAAGYTF.

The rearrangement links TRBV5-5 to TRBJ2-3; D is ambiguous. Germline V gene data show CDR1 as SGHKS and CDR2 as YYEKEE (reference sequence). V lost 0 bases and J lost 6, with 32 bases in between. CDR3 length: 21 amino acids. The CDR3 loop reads CASSLASSRKLPDFLRDTQYF. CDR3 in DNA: TGTGCCAGCAGCTTGGCCAGTAGTAGGAAATTACCTGATTTCCTCAGGGATACGCAGTATTTT.